This T cell receptor beta chain came from a study of T-cell memory formation after mild COVID-19. At the level of the study: Largely donor-specific sequence clusters came from two donors. Overall study results and limits: What remained unconfirmed was the SARS-CoV-2 specificity of second-wave clones peaking on day 37. While clones contracting from day 15 to 85 were balanced between CD4 and CD8, later expanders leaned CD4+.

In its sample, this clonotype was seen a few times. What it recognizes is unknown. The V gene end was trimmed by 4 bases and the J gene end by 6 bases; junction bases not matched to a gene: 10. The CDR3 consists of 16 residues. CDR1 is SGHDN and CDR2 is FVKESK in the germline V gene. Amplification by 5'RACE using constant-segment primers produced TCR alpha and TCR beta cDNA libraries that carried sample barcodes and UMIs. MiXCR was run by TCRdb on the 5' RACE reads, yielding one entry per CDR3 protein. The sample contains around 200,000 distinct CDR3 sequences, about 27% of which appear only once. The sequence was obtained from an adult woman who had mild COVID-19 (a few samples of this study predate the infection). Cell type and time point are not known. Sequenced input: PBMCs or a T cell subset sorted from them (not recorded which). The V call is TRBV14, the J call TRBJ2-2; 8 bases line up with TRBD1. CDR3 nucleotide sequence: TGTGCCAGCAGCCCGATTGGACAGGGAGGCCCCGGGGAGCTGTTTTTT. Residues: CASSPIGQGGPGELFF.